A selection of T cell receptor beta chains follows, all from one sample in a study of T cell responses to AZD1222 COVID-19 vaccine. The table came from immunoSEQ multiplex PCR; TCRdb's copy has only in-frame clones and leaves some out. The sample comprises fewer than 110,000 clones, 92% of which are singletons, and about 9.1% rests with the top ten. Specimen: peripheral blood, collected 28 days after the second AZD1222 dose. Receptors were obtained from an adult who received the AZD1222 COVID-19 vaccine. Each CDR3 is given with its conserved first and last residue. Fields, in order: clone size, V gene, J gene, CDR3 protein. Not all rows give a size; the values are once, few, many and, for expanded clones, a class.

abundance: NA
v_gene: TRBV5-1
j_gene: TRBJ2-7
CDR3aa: CASRDSSHEQYF

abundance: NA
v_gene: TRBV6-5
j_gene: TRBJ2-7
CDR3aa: CASSHGGEQYF

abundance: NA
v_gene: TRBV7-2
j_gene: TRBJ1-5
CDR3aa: CASSLGGGQPQHF

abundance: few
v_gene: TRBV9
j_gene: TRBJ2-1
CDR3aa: CASSLSGGSYNEQFF

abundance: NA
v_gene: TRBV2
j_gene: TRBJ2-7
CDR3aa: CASSRDSYEQYF

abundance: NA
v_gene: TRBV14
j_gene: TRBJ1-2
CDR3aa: CASSLGPRDGYTF

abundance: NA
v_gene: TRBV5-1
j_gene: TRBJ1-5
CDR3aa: CASSLLDSSNQPQHF

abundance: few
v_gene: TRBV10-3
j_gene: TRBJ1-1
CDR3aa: CAIRGQGFMNTEAFF

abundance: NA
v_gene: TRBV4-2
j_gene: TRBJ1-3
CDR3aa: CASSRNDVNSGNTIYF

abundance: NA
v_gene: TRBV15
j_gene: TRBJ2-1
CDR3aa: CATSPPLAGNYNEQFF

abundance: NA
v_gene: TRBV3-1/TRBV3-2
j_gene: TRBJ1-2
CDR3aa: CASSQVQGDGYTF

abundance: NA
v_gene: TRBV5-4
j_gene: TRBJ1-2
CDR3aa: CASSLGPPRESEGNTF

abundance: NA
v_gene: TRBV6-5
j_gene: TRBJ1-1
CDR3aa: CAITGGAGTEAFF

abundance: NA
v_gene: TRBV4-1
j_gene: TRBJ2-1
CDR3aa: CASSQDSSGVYNEQFF

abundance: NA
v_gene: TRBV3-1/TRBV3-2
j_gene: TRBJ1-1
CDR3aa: CASSQEAGEAFF

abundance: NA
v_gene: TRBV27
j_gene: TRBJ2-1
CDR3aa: CASSLSGPPNEQFF

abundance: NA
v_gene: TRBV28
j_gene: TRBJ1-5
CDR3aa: CASSPDRVDSNQPQHF

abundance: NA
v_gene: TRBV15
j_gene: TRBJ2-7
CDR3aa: CATSREVGGYEQYF

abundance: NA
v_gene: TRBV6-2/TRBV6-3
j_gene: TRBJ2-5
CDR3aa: CASSYAGGPQETQYF

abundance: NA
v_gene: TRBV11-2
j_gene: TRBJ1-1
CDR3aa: CASSLAGQLNTEAFF

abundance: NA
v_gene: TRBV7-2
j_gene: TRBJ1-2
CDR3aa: CASSLSPGAKHGYTF

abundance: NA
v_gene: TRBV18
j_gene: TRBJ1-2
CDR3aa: CASSPTGTSRYGYTF

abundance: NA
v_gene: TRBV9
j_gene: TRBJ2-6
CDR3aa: CASSVDGGGSSGANVLTF

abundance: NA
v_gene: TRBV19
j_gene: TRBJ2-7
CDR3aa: CASRGLSVYEQYF

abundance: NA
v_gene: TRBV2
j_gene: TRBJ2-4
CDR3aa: CASSERQLAKNIQYF

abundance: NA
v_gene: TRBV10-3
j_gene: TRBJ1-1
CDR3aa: CAISESLFSPEAFF

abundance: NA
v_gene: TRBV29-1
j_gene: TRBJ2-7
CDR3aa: CSVQGQGTYEQYF

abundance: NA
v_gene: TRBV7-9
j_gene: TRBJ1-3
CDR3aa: CASSHTGSGISGNTIYF

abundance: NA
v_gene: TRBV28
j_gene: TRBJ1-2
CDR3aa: CASISPGYNYGYTF

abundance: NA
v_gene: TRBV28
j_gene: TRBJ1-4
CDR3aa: CASSLGGEDEKLFF

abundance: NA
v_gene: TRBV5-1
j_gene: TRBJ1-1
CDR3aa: CASSLPTARNTEAFF

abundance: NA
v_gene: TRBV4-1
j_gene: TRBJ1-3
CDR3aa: CASSLAQGASGNTIYF

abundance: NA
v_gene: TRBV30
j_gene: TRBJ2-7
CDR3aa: CAWSLGQGHEQYF